This TCR beta chain was found in a study of blood T cell repertoires in COVID-19. Assignments of participants to cohorts depended upon their own reported clinical history. Before they entered the study, exposed participants had met a COVID-19 case within 2 weeks. Looked up from germline, CDR1 is KGHSY and CDR2 is FQNENV. The CDR3 spans 15 residues. J was trimmed by 5 bases and V by 5 bases; bases with no gene match: 5. Original processing notes: Reference gene primer amplification gave nucleated cell count estimates. Only in-frame clones appear in the TCRdb table, and some are missing; sequencing was by immunoSEQ multiplex PCR. Clone size and the V and J calls come from that table; the DNA yielded D and trimming. The sample consists of a few hundred thousand clones, more than 85% of them appearing once.

The clonotype was recovered from a woman aged 40 to 50 who had been exposed to COVID-19. The sample was PBMCs or T cells enriched from blood (not recorded which). The genes are TRBV16 and TRBJ1-4; 10 nucleotides align to TRBD1. The CDR3 nucleotides read TGTGCCAGCAGCGCGGGACAGGGGAAGAATGAAAAACTGTTTTTT. Amino acid sequence: CASSAGQGKNEKLFF.